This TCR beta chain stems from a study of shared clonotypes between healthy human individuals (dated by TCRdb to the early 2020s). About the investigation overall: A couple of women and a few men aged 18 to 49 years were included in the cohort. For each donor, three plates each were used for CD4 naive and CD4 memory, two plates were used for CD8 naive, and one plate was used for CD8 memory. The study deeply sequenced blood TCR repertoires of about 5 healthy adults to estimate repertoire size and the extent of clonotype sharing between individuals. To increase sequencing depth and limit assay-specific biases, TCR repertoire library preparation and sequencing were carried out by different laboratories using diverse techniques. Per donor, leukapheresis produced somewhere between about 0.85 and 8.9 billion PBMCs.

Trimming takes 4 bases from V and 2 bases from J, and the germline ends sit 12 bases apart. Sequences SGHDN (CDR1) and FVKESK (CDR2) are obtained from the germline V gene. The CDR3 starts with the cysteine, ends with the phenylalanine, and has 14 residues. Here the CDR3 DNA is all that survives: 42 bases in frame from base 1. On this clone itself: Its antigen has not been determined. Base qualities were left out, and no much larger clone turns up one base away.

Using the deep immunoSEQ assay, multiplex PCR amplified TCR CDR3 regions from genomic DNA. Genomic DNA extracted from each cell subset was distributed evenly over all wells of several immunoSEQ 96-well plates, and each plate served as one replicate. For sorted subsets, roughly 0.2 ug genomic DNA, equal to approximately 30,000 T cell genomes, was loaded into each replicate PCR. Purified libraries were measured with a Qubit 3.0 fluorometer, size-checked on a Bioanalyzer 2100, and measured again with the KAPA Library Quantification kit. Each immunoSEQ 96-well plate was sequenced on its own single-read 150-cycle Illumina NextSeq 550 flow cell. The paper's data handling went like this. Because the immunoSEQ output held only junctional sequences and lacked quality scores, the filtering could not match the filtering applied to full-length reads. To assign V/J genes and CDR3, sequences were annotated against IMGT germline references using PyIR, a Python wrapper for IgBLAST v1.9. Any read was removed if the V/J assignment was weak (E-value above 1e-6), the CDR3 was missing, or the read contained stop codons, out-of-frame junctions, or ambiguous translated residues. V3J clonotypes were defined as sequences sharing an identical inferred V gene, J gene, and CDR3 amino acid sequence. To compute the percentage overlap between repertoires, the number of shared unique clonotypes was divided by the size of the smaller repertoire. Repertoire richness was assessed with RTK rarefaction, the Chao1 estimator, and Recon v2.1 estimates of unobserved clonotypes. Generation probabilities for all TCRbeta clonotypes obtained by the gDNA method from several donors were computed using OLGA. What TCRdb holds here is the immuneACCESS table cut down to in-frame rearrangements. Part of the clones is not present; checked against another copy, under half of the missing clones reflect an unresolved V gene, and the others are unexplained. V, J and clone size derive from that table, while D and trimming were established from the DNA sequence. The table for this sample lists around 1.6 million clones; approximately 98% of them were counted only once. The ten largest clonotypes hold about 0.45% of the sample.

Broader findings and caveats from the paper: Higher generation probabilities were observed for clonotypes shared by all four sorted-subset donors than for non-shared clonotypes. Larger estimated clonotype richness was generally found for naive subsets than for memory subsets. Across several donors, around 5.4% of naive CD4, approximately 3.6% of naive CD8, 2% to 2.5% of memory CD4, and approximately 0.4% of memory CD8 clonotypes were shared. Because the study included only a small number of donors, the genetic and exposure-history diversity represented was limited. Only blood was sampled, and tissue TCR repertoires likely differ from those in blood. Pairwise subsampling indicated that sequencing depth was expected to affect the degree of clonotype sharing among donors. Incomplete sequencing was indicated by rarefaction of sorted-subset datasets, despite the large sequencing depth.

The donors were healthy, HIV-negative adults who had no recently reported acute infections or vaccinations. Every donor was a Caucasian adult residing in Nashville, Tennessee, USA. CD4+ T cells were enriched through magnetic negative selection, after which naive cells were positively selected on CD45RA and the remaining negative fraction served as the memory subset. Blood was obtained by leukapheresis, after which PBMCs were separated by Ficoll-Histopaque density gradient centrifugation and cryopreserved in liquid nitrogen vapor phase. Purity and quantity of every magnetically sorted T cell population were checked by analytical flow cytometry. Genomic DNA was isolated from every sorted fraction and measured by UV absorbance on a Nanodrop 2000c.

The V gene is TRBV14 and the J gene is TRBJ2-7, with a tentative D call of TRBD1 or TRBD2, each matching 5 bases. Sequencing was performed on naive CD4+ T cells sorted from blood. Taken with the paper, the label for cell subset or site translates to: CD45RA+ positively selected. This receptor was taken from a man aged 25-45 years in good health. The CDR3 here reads CASSPSLGPYEQYF. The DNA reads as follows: TGTGCCAGCAGCCCTTCACTGGGACCCTACGAGCAGTACTTC.